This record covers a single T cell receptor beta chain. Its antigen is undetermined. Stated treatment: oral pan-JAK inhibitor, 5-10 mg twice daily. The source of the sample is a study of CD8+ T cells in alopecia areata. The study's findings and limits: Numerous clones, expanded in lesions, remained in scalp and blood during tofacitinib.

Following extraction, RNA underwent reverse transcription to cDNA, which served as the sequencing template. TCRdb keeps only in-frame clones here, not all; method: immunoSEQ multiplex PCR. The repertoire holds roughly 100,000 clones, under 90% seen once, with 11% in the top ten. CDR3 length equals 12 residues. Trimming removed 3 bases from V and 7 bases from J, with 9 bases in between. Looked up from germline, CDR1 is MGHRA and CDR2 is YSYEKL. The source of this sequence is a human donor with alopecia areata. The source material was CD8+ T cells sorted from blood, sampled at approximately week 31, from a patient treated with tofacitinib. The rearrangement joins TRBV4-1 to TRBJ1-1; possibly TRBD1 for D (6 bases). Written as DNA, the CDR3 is TGCGCCAGCAGCCACCAGACAGGTGAAGCTTTCTTT. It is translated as CASSHQTGEAFF.